This is a list of T cell receptor beta chains from one sample in a study of cytomegalovirus exposure and HLA in healthy donors. Here immunoSEQ multiplex PCR was the method, and the copy in TCRdb shows in-frame clones only, minus some. The table records around 220,000 clones, roughly 84% of them present only once. Input material: PBMCs. The receptor source for this set is a woman aged 25 to 39 in good health and CMV-seropositive. Both conserved end residues are part of each CDR3. D genes are given only for firm matches.

TRBJ1-1	.	TRBV9	CASDRNQGNTEAFF	TGTGCCAGCGACCGAAACCAGGGGAACACTGAAGCTTTCTTT
TRBJ2-7	.	TRBV28	CASSRGGTISYEQYF	TGTGCCAGCAGTCGAGGGGGAACCATAAGCTACGAGCAGTACTTC
TRBJ2-1	.	TRBV27	CASSRNEQFF	TGTGCCAGCAGCCGCAATGAGCAGTTCTTC
TRBJ2-7	.	TRBV5-1	CASSLALHYEQYF	TGCGCCAGCAGCTTGGCGCTACATTACGAGCAGTACTTC
TRBJ1-1	.	TRBV29-1	CSGSVGALGTEAFF	TGCAGCGGATCCGTAGGGGCGTTGGGCACTGAAGCTTTCTTT
TRBJ2-7	.	TRBV30	CAWERTAAYYEQYF	TGTGCCTGGGAACGGACAGCCGCGTACTACGAGCAGTACTTC
TRBJ1-1	TRBD1	TRBV30	CAWESGTGGTNTEAFF	TGTGCCTGGGAGTCCGGGACAGGGGGTACGAACACTGAAGCTTTCTTT
TRBJ1-4	TRBD1	TRBV27	CASSVSLTGFEKLFF	TGTGCCAGCAGTGTTAGCCTGACAGGGTTCGAAAAACTGTTTTTT
TRBJ1-2	.	TRBV11-2	CASSHYEGGLGYTF	TGTGCCAGCAGTCACTACGAGGGAGGGCTTGGCTACACCTTC
TRBJ1-5	.	TRBV28	CASSLWTDNQPQHF	TGTGCCAGCAGTTTGTGGACAGACAATCAGCCCCAGCATTTT
TRBJ2-7	.	TRBV11-3	CASSLGPGSDYEQYF	TGTGCCAGCAGCTTAGGCCCGGGAAGCGACTACGAGCAGTACTTC
TRBJ1-1	TRBD1	TRBV29-1	CSGSGTGHTEAFF	TGCAGCGGTTCTGGGACAGGGCACACTGAAGCTTTCTTT
TRBJ2-1	TRBD2	TRBV4-1	CASSQIAGEEFF	TGCGCCAGCAGCCAAATAGCGGGAGAAGAGTTCTTC
TRBJ1-2	.	TRBV14	CASRPGTSYGYTF	TGTGCCAGCAGACCCGGGACATCGTATGGCTACACCTTC
TRBJ2-7	TRBD1	TRBV13	CASSFRDRGSYEQYF	TGTGCCAGCAGCTTCCGGGACAGGGGTTCCTACGAGCAGTACTTC
TRBJ1-2	.	TRBV13	CASSSSSRDGYTF	TGTGCCAGCAGCTCCTCCTCCAGGGATGGCTACACCTTC